The clone carrying this T cell receptor (beta chain) has ten or more counts. Its cognate antigen is unknown. The sample originates from a study of blood T cells in healthy people across ages. A second PCR of roughly 6 to 12 cycles used a sample-barcoded 5' primer and a J-beta primer mix. One entry per CDR3 protein results from TCRdb running MiXCR on the 5' RACE reads. The table has some 900,000 distinct CDR3 sequences, 29% seen once. The study, taken as a whole, reports: Donors of long life had a larger count of naive CD4+ cells and greater diversity than aged donors.

Healthy Caucasian individuals from Russia aged about 6 to 90 served as donors. This CDR3 comprises 14 residues. The V end lost 8 bases, the J end lost 0 bases, and 13 bases lay between the germline ends. Looked up from germline, CDR1 is MGHDK and CDR2 is SYGVNS. The sequence was obtained from a woman of 80 years or more in good health. The sample taken for sequencing was blood. The J gene is TRBJ1-1, the V gene TRBV25-1, with D perhaps TRBD1 (5 bases). Here the CDR3 DNA reads TGTGCCAGCCTAGGGGCAGGAATGAACACTGAAGCTTTCTTT. Translation gives CASLGAGMNTEAFF.